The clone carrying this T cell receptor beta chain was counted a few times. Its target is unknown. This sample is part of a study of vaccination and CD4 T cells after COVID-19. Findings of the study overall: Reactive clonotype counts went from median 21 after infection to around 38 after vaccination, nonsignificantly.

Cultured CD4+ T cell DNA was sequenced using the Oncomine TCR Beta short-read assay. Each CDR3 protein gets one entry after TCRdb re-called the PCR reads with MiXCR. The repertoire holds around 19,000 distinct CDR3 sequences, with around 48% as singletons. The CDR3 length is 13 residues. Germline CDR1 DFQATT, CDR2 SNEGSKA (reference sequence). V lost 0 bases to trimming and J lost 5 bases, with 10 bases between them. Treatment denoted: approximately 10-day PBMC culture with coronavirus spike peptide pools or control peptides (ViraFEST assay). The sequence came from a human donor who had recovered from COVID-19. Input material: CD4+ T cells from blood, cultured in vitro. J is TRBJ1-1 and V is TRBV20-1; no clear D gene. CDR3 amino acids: CSARDGGETEAFF. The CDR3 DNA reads TGCAGTGCTAGAGATGGCGGGGAGACTGAAGCTTTCTTT.